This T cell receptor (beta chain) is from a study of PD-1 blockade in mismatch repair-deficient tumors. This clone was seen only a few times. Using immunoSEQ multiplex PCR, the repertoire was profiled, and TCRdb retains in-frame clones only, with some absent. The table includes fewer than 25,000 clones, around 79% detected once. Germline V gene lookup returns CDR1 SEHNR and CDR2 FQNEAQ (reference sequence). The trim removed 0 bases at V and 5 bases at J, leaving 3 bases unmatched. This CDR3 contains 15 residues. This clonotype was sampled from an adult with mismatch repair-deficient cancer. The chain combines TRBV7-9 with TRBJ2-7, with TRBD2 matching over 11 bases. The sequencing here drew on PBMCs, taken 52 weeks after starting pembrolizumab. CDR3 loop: CASSLASGRAHEQYF. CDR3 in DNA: TGTGCCAGCAGCTTAGCTAGCGGGAGGGCGCACGAGCAGTACTTC.